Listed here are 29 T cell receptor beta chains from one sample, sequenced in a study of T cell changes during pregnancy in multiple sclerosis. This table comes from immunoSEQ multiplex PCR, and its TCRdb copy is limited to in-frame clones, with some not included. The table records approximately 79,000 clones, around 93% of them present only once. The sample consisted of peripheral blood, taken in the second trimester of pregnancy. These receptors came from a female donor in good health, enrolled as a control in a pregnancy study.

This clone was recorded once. CDR3 residues: CAWVGTGWNTEAFF. For the CDR3, the DNA is TGTGCCTGGGTGGGAACAGGGTGGAACACTGAAGCTTTCTTT. This chain uses TRBV30 with TRBJ1-1; the D gene is possibly TRBD1 (6 bases). Deletions cut 5 bases from V and 1 base from J, with 14 bases between. The germline CDR1 and CDR2 sequences are GTSNPN and SVGIG (reference sequence). The length of the CDR3 is 14 residues.

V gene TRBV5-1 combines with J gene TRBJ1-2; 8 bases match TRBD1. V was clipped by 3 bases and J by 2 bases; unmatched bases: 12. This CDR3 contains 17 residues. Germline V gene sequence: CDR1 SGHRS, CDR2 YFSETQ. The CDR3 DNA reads TGCGCCAGCAGCTCGTTCGTAGGGGGACAGGCGAACTATGGCTACACCTTC. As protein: CASSSFVGGQANYGYTF.

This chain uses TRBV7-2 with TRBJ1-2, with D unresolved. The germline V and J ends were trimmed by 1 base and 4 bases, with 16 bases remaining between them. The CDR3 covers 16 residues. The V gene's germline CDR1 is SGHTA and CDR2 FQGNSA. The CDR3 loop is CASSLDQANPSYGYTF. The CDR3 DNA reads TGTGCCAGCAGCTTAGACCAGGCGAACCCCAGCTATGGCTACACCTTC.

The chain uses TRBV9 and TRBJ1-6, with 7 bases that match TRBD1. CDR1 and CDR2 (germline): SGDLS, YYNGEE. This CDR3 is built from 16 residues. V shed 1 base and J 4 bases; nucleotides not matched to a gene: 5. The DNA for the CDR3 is TGTGCCAGCAGCGTAACAGGGGTCGATTATAATTCACCCCTCCACTTT. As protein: CASSVTGVDYNSPLHF.

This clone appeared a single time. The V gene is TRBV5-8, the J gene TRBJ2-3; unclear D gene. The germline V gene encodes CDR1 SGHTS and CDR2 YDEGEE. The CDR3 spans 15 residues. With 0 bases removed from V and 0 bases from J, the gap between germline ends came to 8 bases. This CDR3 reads CASSLEQYSTDTQYF. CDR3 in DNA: TGTGCCAGCAGCTTGGAACAGTACAGCACAGATACGCAGTATTTT.

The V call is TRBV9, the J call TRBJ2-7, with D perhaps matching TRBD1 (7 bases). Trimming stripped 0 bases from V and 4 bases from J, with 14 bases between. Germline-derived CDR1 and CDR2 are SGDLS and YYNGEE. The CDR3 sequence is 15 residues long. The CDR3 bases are TGTGCCAGCAGCGTAGCTTTGGCAGGGGGGTACGAGCAGTACTTC. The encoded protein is CASSVALAGGYEQYF.

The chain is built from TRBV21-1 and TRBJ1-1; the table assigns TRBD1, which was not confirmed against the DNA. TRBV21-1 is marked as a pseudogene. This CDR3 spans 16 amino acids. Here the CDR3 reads CASSSPGQEVNTEAFF. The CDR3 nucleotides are TGTGCCAGCAGCTCACCGGGACAGGAGGTGAACACTGAAGCTTTCTTT.

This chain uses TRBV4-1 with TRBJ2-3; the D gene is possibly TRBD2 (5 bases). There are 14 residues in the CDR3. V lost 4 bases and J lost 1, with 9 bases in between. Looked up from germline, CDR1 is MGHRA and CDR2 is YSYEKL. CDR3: CASSLGGRTDTQYF. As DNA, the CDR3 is TGCGCCAGCAGCCTAGGCGGGCGCACAGATACGCAGTATTTT.

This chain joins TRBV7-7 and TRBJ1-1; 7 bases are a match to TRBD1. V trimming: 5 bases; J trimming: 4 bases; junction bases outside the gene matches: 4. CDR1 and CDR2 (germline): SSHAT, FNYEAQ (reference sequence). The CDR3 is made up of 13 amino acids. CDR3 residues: CASSEDRATEAFF. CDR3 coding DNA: TGTGCCAGCAGCGAAGACAGGGCCACTGAAGCTTTCTTT.

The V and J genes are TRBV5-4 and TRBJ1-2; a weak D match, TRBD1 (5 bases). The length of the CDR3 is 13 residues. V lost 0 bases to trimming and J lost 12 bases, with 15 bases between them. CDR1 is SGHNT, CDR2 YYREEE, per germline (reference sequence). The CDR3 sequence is CASSLERGDRDTF. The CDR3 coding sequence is TGTGCCAGCAGCTTGGAGCGGGGAGACAGAGACACCTTC.

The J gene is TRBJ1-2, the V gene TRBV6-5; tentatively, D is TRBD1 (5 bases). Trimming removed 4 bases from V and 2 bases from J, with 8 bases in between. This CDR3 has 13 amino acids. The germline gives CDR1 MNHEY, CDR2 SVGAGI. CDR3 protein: CASSSNRNYGYTF. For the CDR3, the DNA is TGTGCCAGCAGTTCGAACAGGAACTATGGCTACACCTTC.

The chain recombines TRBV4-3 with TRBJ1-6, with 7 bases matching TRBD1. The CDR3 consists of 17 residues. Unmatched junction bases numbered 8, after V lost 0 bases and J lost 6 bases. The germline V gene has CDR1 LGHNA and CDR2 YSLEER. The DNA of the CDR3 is TGCGCCAGCAGCCAAGATCTGACAGGGATTAGTAATTCACCCCTCCACTTT. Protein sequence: CASSQDLTGISNSPLHF.

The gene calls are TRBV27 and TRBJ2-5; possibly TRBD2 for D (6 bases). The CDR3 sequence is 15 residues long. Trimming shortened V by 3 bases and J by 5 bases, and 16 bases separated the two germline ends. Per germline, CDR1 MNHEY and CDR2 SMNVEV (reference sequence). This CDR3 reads CASSFRGGVGETQYF. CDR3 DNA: TGTGCCAGCAGTTTTCGGGGCGGGGTCGGGGAGACCCAGTACTTC.

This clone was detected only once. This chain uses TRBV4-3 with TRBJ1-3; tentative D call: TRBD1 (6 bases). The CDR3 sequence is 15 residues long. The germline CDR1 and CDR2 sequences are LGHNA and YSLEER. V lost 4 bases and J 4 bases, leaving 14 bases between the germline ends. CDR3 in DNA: TGCGCCAGCAGCCCAAACAGGGCTGGGGGAAACACCATATATTTT. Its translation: CASSPNRAGGNTIYF.

The CDR3 here is CAISPDSGQGALSTEAFF. In DNA, the CDR3 is TGTGCCATCAGTCCGGACTCGGGACAGGGGGCTCTGAGCACTGAAGCTTTCTTT. The chain joins TRBV10-3 to TRBJ1-1; 12 bases match TRBD1. In germline, CDR1 is ENHRY, CDR2 SYGVKD. This CDR3 has 18 residues. V shed 5 bases, J shed 4 bases, and the junction held 14 bases outside the gene matches.

The CDR3 DNA sequence: TGCGCCAGCAGCTTGGGTCAGGGTACCGTTCGGTCGGAGACCCAGTACTTC. Translating gives CASSLGQGTVRSETQYF. This chain uses TRBV5-1 with TRBJ2-5, with D possibly matching TRBD1 (5 bases). This CDR3 comprises 17 residues. Germline V gene lookup returns CDR1 SGHRS and CDR2 YFSETQ. V was shortened by 0 bases and J by 5 bases, with 20 bases between the two germline ends.

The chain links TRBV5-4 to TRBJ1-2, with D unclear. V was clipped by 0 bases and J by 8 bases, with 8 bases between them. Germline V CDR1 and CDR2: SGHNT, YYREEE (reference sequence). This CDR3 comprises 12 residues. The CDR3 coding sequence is TGTGCCAGCAGCTTGGGAGGGCCGGGCTACACCTTC. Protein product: CASSLGGPGYTF.

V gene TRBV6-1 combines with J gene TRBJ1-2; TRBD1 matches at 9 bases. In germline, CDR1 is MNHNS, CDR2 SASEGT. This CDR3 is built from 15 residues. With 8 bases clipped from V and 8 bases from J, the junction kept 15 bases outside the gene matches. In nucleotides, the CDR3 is TGTGCCAGCGAAAGAGTTCGGGACAGGGTTATAGGCTACACCTTC. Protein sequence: CASERVRDRVIGYTF.

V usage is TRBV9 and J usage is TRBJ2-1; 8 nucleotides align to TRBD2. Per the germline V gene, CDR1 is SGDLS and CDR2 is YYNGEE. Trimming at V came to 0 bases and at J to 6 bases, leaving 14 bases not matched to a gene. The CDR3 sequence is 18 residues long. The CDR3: CASSVANGWAGGINEQFF. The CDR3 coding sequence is TGTGCCAGCAGCGTAGCTAATGGGTGGGCGGGGGGAATCAATGAGCAGTTCTTC.

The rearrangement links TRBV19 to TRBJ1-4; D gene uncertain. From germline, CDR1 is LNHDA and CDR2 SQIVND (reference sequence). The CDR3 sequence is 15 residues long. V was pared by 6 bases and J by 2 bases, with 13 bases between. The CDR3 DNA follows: TGTGCCAGTAGCCTTCGTCAGACTACTAATGAAAAACTGTTTTTT. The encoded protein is CASSLRQTTNEKLFF. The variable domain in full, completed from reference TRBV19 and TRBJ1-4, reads DGGITQSPKYLFRKEGQNVTLSCEQNLNHDAMYWYRQDPGQGLRLIYYSQIVNDFQKGDIAEGYSVSREKKESFPLTVTSAQKNPTAFYLCASSLRQTTNEKLFFGSGTQLSVL.

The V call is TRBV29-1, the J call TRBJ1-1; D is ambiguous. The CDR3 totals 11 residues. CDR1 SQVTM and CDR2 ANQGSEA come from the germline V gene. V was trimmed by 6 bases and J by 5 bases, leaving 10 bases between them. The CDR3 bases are TGCAGCGTGCCTTCGGGGACTGAAGCTTTCTTT. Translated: CSVPSGTEAFF.

The CDR3 is CASSSSGIQETQYF. The CDR3 nucleotides read TGTGCCAGCAGTTCTAGCGGGATCCAAGAGACCCAGTACTTC. The V and J genes are TRBV5-5 and TRBJ2-5; 9 nucleotides match TRBD2. Germline-derived CDR1 and CDR2 are SGHKS and YYEKEE (reference sequence). J was trimmed by 1 base and V by 5 bases; bases with no gene match: 3. This CDR3 has 14 residues.

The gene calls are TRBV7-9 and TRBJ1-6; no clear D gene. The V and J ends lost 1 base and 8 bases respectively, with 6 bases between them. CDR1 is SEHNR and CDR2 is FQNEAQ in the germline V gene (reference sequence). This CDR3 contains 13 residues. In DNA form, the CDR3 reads TGTGCCAGCAGCTTAGACACAGATTCACCCCTCCACTTT. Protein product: CASSLDTDSPLHF.

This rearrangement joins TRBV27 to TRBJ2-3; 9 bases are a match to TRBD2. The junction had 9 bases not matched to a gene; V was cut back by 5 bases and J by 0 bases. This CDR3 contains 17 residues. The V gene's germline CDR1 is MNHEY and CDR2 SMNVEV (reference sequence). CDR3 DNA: TGTGCCAGCAGTCGGCGGGGGGGCCCGACTAGCACAGATACGCAGTATTTT. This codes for CASSRRGGPTSTDTQYF.

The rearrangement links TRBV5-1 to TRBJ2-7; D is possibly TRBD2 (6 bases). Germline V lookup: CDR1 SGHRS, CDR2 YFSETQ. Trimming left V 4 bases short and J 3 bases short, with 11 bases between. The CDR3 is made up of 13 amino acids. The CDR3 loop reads CASSILGGYEQYF. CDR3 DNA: TGCGCCAGCAGCATTCTCGGGGGCTACGAGCAGTACTTC. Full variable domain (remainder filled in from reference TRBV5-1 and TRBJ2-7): KAGVTQTPRYLIKTRGQQVTLSCSPISGHRSVSWYQQTPGQGLQFLFEYFSETQRNKGNFPGRFSGRQFSNSRSEMNVSTLELGDSALYLCASSILGGYEQYFGPGTRLTVT.

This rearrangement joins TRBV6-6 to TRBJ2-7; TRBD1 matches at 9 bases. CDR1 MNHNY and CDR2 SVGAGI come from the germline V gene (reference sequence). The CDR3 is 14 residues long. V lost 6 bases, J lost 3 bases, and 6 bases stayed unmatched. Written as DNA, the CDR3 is TGTGCCAGCAGCCGTGGGACAGGGAACTACGAGCAGTACTTC. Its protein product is CASSRGTGNYEQYF.

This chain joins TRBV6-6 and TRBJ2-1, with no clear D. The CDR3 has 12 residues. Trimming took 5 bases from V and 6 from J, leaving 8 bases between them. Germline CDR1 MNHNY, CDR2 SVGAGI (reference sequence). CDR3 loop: CASSPPSNEQFF. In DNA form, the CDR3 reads TGTGCCAGCAGTCCCCCGAGCAATGAGCAGTTCTTC.

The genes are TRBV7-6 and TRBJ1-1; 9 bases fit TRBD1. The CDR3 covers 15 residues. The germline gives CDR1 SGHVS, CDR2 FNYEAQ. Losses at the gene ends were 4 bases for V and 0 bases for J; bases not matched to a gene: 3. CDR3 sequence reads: CASSSQGALNTEAFF. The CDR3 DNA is TGTGCCAGCAGCTCACAGGGGGCCCTGAACACTGAAGCTTTCTTT.

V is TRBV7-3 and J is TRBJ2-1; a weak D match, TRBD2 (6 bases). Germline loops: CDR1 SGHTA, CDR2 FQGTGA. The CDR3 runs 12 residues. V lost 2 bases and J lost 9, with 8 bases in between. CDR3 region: CASSLFGGEQFF. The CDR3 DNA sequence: TGTGCCAGCAGCTTATTCGGGGGTGAGCAGTTCTTC.